Presented here are 7 T cell receptor beta chains from one specimen sequenced in a study of control samples from healthy donors and cancer patients. Libraries were prepared by immunoSEQ multiplex PCR; TCRdb keeps only in-frame clonotypes and omits some of them. The sample has over 150,000 clones, about 90% seen once; the top ten hold 2%. Sequences were obtained from blood. Receptors were obtained from a woman between 40 and 55 years old in good health.

The chain links TRBV19 to TRBJ1-5, with D uncertain. Germline V gene sequence: CDR1 LNHDA, CDR2 SQIVND (reference sequence). The CDR3 consists of 16 residues. Trimming pared 1 base from V and 2 bases from J, leaving 12 bases between. In DNA form, the CDR3 reads TGTGCCAGTAGTATAGCCGGGGATGTGGGCAATCAGCCCCAGCATTTT. Translation: CASSIAGDVGNQPQHF.

This chain connects TRBV12-2 to TRBJ2-1; TRBD1 reflects the table's D call only, with no check against the DNA. TRBV12-2 is a pseudogene. The CDR3 covers 15 residues. The CDR3 is CASRLTGEAYNEQFF. The CDR3 DNA is TGTGCAAGTCGCTTGACAGGGGAGGCCTACAATGAGCAGTTCTTC.

The rearrangement uses TRBV19 and TRBJ2-6; D is possibly TRBD1 or TRBD2 (6 bases each). Trimming took off 5 bases at V and 0 bases at J, with 14 bases between the two ends. The CDR3 consists of 17 residues. Looked up from germline, CDR1 is LNHDA and CDR2 is SQIVND (reference sequence). DNA of the CDR3: TGTGCCAGTAGTGGGGGGACACTTAGCTCTGGGGCCAACGTCCTGACTTTC. It is translated as CASSGGTLSSGANVLTF.

In its sample, this clone was seen once. The chain carries TRBV7-9 and TRBJ1-1; possibly TRBD1 for D (5 bases). CDR1 is SEHNR and CDR2 is FQNEAQ in the germline V gene (reference sequence). CDR3 length: 13 residues. V dropped 5 bases and J dropped 8 bases, with 15 bases sitting between them. CDR3 nucleotides: TGTGCCAGCAGCAAGACAGCTCCAGAAGAAGCTTTCTTT. Residues: CASSKTAPEEAFF.

The chain links TRBV2 to TRBJ1-6; D call uncertain. The V gene lost 8 bases and the J gene lost 0 bases, with 8 bases spanning the gap. The germline CDR1 and CDR2 sequences are SNHLY and FYNNEI. The CDR3 consists of 14 residues. The CDR3 sequence: CASYPSSYNSPLHF. CDR3 sequence (DNA): TGTGCCAGCTATCCGAGCTCCTATAATTCACCCCTCCACTTT.

This clone has just one count. J is TRBJ1-2 and V is TRBV3-1 (or the pseudogene TRBV3-2); tentatively, D is TRBD1 (5 bases). Per the germline V gene, CDR1 is LGHDT and CDR2 is YNNKEL (reference sequence). CDR3 length: 13 residues. V lost 4 bases and J lost 8, with 14 bases in between. The CDR3 sequence is CASSPLQVGGYTF. The CDR3 DNA reads TGTGCCAGCAGCCCACTACAGGTCGGCGGCTACACCTTC.

The chain uses TRBV4-1 and TRBJ1-2; 8 nucleotides agree with TRBD1. CDR1 is MGHRA, CDR2 YSYEKL, per germline. Germline trimming cut 0 bases from V and 9 bases from J; bases unmatched to any gene: 9. The CDR3 is made up of 15 amino acids. DNA of the CDR3: TGCGCCAGCAGCCAAGATGCCCAGCAGGGGGCTAGCTACACCTTC. This gives the protein CASSQDAQQGASYTF.